This TCR beta chain was sequenced for a study of spatial heterogeneity in lung cancer. For the study at large: TCR and UMI combinations that were unique each appeared, on average, more than ten times in raw reads.

This CDR3 has 14 residues. Per the germline V gene, CDR1 is SGHTA and CDR2 is FQGNSA. Trimming at V came to 5 bases and at J to 7 bases, leaving 8 bases not matched to a gene. Every individual TCR cDNA molecule carried its own unique molecular identifier, which allowed correction of PCR and sequencing errors. TCRdb processed the 5' RACE reads anew with MiXCR; each CDR3 protein has one entry. Found here are around 15,000 distinct CDR3 sequences, under 7.5% of them singletons; the top ten hold roughly a fifth. Concerning this clonotype: What it binds is unknown.

Regarding time point: sample taken at primary tumor resection. General study points: The number of expanded tumor alpha and beta chains correlated with mutation number.

Sequences were derived from lung tumor tissue, sampled at surgery. The chain combines TRBV7-2 with TRBJ1-1; 9 nucleotides line up with TRBD1. The clonotype was recovered from a female donor with early-stage non-small cell lung cancer. The CDR3 loop is CASSIKGQGLEAFF. CDR3 in DNA: TGTGCCAGCAGCATTAAGGGACAGGGCCTTGAAGCTTTCTTT.